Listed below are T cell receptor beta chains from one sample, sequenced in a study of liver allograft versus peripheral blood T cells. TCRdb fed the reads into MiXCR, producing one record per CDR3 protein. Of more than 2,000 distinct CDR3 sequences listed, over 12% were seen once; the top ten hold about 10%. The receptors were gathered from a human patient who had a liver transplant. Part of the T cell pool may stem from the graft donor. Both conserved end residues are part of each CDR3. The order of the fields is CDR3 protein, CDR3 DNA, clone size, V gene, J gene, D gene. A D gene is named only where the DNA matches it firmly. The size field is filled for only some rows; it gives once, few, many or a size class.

CDR3 protein: CASSPTSGGYEQYF
CDR3 DNA: TGTGCCAGCTCACCAACTAGCGGGGGATACGAGCAGTACTTC
clone size: medium-sized
V gene: TRBV18
J gene: TRBJ2-7
D gene: TRBD2

CDR3 protein: CASSSPSTGYSNQPQHF
CDR3 DNA: TGTGCCAGCAGTTCCCCCTCCACAGGGTATAGCAATCAGCCCCAGCATTTT
clone size: medium-sized
V gene: TRBV6-6
J gene: TRBJ1-5
D gene: -

CDR3 protein: CVSSGHAASETFF
CDR3 DNA: TGTGTCAGCTCTGGACACGCGGCCTCTGAAACTTTCTTT
clone size: -
V gene: TRBV18
J gene: TRBJ1-1
D gene: -

CDR3 protein: CASSPDQDTEAFF
CDR3 DNA: TGTGCCAGCTCACCCGACCAAGACACTGAAGCTTTCTTT
clone size: medium-sized
V gene: TRBV18
J gene: TRBJ1-1
D gene: -

CDR3 protein: CASSLRESFTEAFF
CDR3 DNA: TGTGCCAGCAGTTTACGGGAATCCTTCACTGAAGCTTTCTTT
clone size: medium-sized
V gene: TRBV12-3/TRBV12-4
J gene: TRBJ1-1
D gene: -

CDR3 protein: CASNGQHYGYTF
CDR3 DNA: TGTGCCAGCAATGGACAGCACTATGGCTACACCTTC
clone size: -
V gene: TRBV6-1
J gene: TRBJ1-2
D gene: -

CDR3 protein: CASSPAGGDYGYTF
CDR3 DNA: TGTGCCAGCTCACCAGCAGGGGGGGACTATGGCTACACCTTC
clone size: large
V gene: TRBV18
J gene: TRBJ1-2
D gene: TRBD1

CDR3 protein: CASSLWPTGGLGEQYF
CDR3 DNA: TGTGCCAGCAGCTTGTGGCCTACAGGGGGATTGGGGGAGCAGTACTTC
clone size: medium-sized
V gene: TRBV5-6
J gene: TRBJ2-7
D gene: TRBD1

CDR3 protein: CASRPRPGDSNQPQHF
CDR3 DNA: TGTGCCAGTAGGCCAAGGCCAGGCGATAGCAATCAGCCCCAGCATTTT
clone size: medium-sized
V gene: TRBV19
J gene: TRBJ1-5
D gene: -

CDR3 protein: CAILVERGAYNEQFF
CDR3 DNA: TGTGCCATCCTTGTGGAGCGGGGTGCATACAATGAGCAGTTCTTC
clone size: many
V gene: TRBV9
J gene: TRBJ2-1
D gene: TRBD2

CDR3 protein: CSAPSGNLNTEAFF
CDR3 DNA: TGCAGTGCTCCCTCGGGGAACCTGAACACTGAAGCTTTCTTT
clone size: medium-sized
V gene: TRBV20-1
J gene: TRBJ1-1
D gene: -